This TCR beta chain was documented in a study of T cell changes during pregnancy in multiple sclerosis. The table came from immunoSEQ multiplex PCR; TCRdb's copy has only in-frame clones and leaves some out. The sample gives 40,000 to 45,000 clones, roughly 87% of which show up once; roughly 1.1% is in the top ten. This CDR3 is 17 amino acids long. Germline loops: CDR1 MNHEY, CDR2 SMNVEV (reference sequence). The V gene end was trimmed by 6 bases and the J gene end by 3 bases; junction bases not matched to a gene: 11. The chain links TRBV27 to TRBJ2-3; 11 nucleotides line up with TRBD2. The clonotype was recovered from a female donor with multiple sclerosis, enrolled in a pregnancy study. The sample in question was CD4+ T cells from peripheral blood mononuclear cells, obtained in the first trimester of pregnancy. This CDR3 reads CASSPGIAGGPTDTQYF. CDR3 DNA: TGTGCCAGCAGCCCCGGAATAGCGGGAGGGCCGACAGATACGCAGTATTTT.